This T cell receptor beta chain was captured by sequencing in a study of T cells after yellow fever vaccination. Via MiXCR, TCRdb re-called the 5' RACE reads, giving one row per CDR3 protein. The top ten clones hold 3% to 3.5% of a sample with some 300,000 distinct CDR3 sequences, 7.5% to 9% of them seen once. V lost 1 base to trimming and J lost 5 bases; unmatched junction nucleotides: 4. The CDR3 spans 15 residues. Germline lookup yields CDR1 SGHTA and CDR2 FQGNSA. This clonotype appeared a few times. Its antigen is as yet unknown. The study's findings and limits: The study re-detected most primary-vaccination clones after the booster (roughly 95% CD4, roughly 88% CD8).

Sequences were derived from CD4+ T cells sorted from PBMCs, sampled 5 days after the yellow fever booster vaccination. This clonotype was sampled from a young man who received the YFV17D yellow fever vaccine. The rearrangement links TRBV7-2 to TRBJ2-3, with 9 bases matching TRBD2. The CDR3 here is CASSLVAGVRDTQYF. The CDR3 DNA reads TGTGCCAGCAGCTTAGTAGCGGGGGTGAGAGATACGCAGTATTTT.